A few counts support the clone carrying this TCR beta chain. As yet, its antigen is unknown. The data derive from a study of chemoradiotherapy in HPV16-positive cancers. Findings of the study overall: Candidate HPV-specific clones and E7-related TCR motifs grew in tumor during treatment.

Repeated repertoire sampling spanned the course of chemoradiotherapy. The data were produced by immunoSEQ multiplex PCR, yet TCRdb's version contains in-frame clones alone and is incomplete. The profile shows about 53,000 clones, roughly 90% of them singletons. Germline values: CDR1 LNHDA, CDR2 SQIVND (reference sequence). The CDR3 is made up of 13 amino acids. Deletions cut 7 bases from V and 0 bases from J, with 9 bases between. The chain uses TRBV19 and TRBJ1-1; no firm D call. Material: blood, obtained from a patient who underwent chemoradiotherapy. This clonotype was obtained from a human donor with HPV-associated anogenital cancer. CDR3 residues: CASTGGVNTEAFF. As DNA, the CDR3 is TGTGCCAGTACCGGTGGTGTGAACACTGAAGCTTTCTTT.